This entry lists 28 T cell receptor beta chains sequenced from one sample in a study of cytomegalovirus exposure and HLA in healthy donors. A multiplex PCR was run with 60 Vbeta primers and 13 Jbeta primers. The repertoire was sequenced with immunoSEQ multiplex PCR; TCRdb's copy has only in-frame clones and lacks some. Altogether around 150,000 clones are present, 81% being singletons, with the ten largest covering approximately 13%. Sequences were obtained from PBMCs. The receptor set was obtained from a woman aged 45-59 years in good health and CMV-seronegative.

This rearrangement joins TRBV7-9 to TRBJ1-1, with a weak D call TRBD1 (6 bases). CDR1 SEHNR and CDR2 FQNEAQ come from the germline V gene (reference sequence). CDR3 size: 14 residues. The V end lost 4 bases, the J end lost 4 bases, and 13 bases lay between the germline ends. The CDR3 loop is CASSSSRQATEAFF. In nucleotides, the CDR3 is TGTGCCAGCAGCTCAAGCCGACAGGCCACTGAAGCTTTCTTT.

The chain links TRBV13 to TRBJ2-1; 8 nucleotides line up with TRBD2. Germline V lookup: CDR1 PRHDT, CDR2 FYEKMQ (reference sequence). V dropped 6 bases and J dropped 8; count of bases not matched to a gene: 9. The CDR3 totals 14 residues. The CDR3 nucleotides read TGTGCCAGCAGTCGGGGGGGGCCGAAGGATGAGCAGTTCTTC. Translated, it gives CASSRGGPKDEQFF.

CDR3 protein: CASSELAGGADTQYF. The CDR3 bases are TGTGCCAGCAGTGAACTAGCGGGGGGTGCAGATACGCAGTATTTT. The rearrangement links TRBV6-4 to TRBJ2-3, with 12 nucleotides matching TRBD2. Trimming took 3 bases from V and 4 from J; bases not matched to a gene: 2. In germline, CDR1 is MRHNA, CDR2 SNTAGT. CDR3 size: 15 residues.

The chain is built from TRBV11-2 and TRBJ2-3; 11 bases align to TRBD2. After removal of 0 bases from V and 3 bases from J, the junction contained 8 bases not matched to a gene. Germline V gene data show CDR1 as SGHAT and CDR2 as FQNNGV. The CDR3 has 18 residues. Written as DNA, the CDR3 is TGTGCCAGCAGCTTAGATAGCGGGGGGGATGTGTGGACAGATACGCAGTATTTT. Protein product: CASSLDSGGDVWTDTQYF.

This CDR3 is CASSFDRGANNEQFF. CDR3 nucleotides: TGTGCCAGCAGTTTTGACCGGGGGGCGAATAATGAGCAGTTCTTC. The V gene is TRBV27, the J gene TRBJ2-1, with a possible D match to TRBD2 (7 bases). The CDR3 loop spans 15 amino acids. The germline V gene has CDR1 MNHEY and CDR2 SMNVEV (reference sequence). V dropped 3 bases and J dropped 7 bases, with 16 bases sitting between them.

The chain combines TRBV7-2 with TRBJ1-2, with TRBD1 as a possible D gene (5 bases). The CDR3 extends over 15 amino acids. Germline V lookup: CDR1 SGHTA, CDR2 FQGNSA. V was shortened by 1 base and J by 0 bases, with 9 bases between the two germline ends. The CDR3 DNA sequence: TGTGCCAGCAGCTTAGTTCTGGGGCCTAACTATGGCTACACCTTC. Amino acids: CASSLVLGPNYGYTF.

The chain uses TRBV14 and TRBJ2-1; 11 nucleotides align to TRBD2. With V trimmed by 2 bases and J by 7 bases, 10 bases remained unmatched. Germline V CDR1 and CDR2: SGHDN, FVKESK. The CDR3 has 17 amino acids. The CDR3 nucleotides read TGTGCCAGCAGCCAAAAAGAGGGGCTAGCGGGGGGAAATGAGCAGTTCTTC. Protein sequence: CASSQKEGLAGGNEQFF.

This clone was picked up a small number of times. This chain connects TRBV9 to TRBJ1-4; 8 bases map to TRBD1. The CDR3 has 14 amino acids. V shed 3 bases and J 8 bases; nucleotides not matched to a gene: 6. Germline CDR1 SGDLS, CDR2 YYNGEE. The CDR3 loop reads CASSARTGIEKLFF. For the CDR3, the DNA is TGTGCCAGCAGCGCACGGACAGGGATCGAAAAACTGTTTTTT. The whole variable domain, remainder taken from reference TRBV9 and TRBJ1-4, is DSGVTQTPKHLITATGQRVTLRCSPRSGDLSVYWYQQSLDQGLQFLIQYYNGEERAKGNILERFSAQQFPDLHSELNLSSLELGDSALYFCASSARTGIEKLFFGSGTQLSVL.

The CDR3 loop reads CASSQETGERSPLHF. CDR3 coding DNA: TGTGCCAGCAGCCAAGAGACAGGGGAGCGTTCACCCCTCCACTTT. The chain carries TRBV14 and TRBJ1-6; 8 bases match TRBD1. The CDR3 totals 15 residues. Germline lookup yields CDR1 SGHDN and CDR2 FVKESK. V was pared by 0 bases and J by 9 bases, with 4 bases of the junction left unmatched. Drawing the rest from reference TRBV14 and TRBJ1-6, the complete variable domain is EAGVTQFPSHSVIEKGQTVTLRCDPISGHDNLYWYRRVMGKEIKFLLHFVKESKQDESGMPNNRFLAERTGGTYSTLKVQPAELEDSGVYFCASSQETGERSPLHFGNGTRLTVT.

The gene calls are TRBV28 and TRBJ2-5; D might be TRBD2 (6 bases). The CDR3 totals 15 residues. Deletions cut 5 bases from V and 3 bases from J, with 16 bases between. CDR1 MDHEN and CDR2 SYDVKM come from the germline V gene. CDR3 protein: CASSPRGGGEETQYF. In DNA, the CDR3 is TGTGCCAGCAGTCCCCGGGGAGGAGGGGAAGAGACCCAGTACTTC.

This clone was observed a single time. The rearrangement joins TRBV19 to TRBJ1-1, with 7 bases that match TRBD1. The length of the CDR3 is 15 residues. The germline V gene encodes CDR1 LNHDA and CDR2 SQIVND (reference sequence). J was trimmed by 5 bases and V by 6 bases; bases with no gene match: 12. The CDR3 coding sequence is TGTGCCAGTAGCCTCACTGGACAGGTAGGGACTGAAGCTTTCTTT. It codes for CASSLTGQVGTEAFF.

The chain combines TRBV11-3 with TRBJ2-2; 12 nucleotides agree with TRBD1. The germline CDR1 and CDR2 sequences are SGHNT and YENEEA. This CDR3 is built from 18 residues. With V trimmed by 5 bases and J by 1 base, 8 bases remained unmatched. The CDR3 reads CASSRPGQGAGNTGELFF. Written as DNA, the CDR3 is TGTGCCAGCAGCCGCCCGGGACAGGGGGCAGGGAACACCGGGGAGCTGTTTTTT.

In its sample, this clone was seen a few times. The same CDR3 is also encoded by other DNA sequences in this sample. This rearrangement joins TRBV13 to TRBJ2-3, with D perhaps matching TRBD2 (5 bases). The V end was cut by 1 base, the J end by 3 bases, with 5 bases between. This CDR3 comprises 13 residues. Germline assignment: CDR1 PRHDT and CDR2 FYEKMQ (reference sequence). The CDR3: CASSLAGTDTQYF. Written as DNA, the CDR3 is TGTGCCAGCAGCTTAGCGGGGACAGATACGCAGTATTTT.

The CDR3, as DNA: TGTGCCAGCAGCTTGGCCGGGTCGGTTGGCACTGAAGCTTTCTTT. It specifies CASSLAGSVGTEAFF. V gene TRBV5-6 combines with J gene TRBJ1-1, with no clear D. V gave up 0 bases and J gave up 4 bases, with 13 bases separating them. The V gene's germline CDR1 is SGHDT and CDR2 YYEEEE. The CDR3 totals 15 residues.

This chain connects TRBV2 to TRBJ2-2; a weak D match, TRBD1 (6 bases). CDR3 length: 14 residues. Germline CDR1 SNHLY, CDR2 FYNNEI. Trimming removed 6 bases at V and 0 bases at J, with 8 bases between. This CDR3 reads CASRDRTNTGELFF. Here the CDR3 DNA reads TGTGCCAGCAGGGACAGAACGAACACCGGGGAGCTGTTTTTT.

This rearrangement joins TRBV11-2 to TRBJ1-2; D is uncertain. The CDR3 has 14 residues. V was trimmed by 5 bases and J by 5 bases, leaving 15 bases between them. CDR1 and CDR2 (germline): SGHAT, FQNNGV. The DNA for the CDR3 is TGTGCCAGCAGCCCTCCGGGTCGAACTTATGGCTACACCTTC. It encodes CASSPPGRTYGYTF.

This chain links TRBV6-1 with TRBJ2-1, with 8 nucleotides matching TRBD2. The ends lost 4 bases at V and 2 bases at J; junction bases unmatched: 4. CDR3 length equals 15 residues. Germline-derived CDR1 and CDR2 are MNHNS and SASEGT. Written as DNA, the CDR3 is TGTGCCAGCAGTGTAACTAGCGGCGCCTACAATGAGCAGTTCTTC. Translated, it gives CASSVTSGAYNEQFF.

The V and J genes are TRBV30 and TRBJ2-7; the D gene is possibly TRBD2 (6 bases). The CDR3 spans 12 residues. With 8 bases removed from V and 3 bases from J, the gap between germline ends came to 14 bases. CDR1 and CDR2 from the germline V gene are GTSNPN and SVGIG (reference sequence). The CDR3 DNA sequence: TGTGCCGCTGGGGTGGGAGGCTACGAGCAGTACTTC. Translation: CAAGVGGYEQYF.

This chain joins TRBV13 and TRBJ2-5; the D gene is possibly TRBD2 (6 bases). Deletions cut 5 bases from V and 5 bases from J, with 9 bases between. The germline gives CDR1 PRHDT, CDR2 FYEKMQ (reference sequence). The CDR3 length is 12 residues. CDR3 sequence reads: CASSRGRETQYF. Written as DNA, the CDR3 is TGTGCCAGCAGCCGGGGGAGGGAGACCCAGTACTTC.

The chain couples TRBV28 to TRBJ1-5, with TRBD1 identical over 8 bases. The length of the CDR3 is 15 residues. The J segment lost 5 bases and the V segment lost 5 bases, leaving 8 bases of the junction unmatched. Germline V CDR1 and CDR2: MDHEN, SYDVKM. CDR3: CASSPQGQGDQPQHF. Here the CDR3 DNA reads TGTGCCAGCAGTCCTCAAGGACAGGGCGATCAGCCCCAGCATTTT.

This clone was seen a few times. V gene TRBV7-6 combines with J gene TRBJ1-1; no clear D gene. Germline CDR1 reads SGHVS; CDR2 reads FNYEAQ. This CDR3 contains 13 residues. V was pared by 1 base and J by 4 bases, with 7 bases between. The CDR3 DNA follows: TGTGCCAGCAGCTTAGGAACACGCACTGAAGCTTTCTTT. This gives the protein CASSLGTRTEAFF.

The CDR3 DNA follows: TGTGCCAGCAGCTTAGGGGACAGGGAACGCTTCGGAAACACCATATATTTT. Its translation is CASSLGDRERFGNTIYF. The J gene is TRBJ1-3, the V gene TRBV7-8; TRBD1 matches at 9 bases. With 1 base clipped from V and 4 bases from J, the junction kept 8 bases outside the gene matches. Germline V gene lookup returns CDR1 SGHVS and CDR2 FQNEAQ. The CDR3 has 17 residues.

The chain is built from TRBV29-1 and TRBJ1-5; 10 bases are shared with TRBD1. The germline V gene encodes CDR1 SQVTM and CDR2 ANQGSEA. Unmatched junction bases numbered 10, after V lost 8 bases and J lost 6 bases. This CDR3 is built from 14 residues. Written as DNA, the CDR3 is TGCAGCATCCGGACAGGGGGTTTCGGTCAGCCCCAGCATTTT. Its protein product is CSIRTGGFGQPQHF.

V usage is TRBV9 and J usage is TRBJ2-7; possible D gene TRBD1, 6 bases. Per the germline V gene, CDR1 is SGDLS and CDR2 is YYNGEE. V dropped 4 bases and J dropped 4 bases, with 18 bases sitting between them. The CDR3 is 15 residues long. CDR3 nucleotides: TGTGCCAGCAGCTCTTCCGGGACACGGACTTACGAGCAGTACTTC. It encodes CASSSSGTRTYEQYF.

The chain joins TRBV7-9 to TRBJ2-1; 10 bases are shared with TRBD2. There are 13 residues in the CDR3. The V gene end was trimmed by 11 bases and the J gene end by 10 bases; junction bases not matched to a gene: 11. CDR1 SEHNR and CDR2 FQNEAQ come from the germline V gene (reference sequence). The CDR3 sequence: CAGSLAGEGEQFF. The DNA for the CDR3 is TGTGCCGGCTCGCTAGCGGGGGAAGGCGAGCAGTTCTTC.

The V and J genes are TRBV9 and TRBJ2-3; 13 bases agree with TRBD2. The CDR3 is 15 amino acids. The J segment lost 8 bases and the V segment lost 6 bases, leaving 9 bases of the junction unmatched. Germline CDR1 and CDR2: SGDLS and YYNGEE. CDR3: CASNFGLAGEGTQYF. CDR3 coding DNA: TGTGCCAGCAACTTCGGACTAGCGGGAGAGGGTACGCAGTATTTT.

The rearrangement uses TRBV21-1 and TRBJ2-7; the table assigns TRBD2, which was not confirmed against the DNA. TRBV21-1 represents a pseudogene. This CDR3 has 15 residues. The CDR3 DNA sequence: TGTGCCAGCAGCAAAGGGGAACTAGATTCCTACGAGCAGTACTTC. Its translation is CASSKGELDSYEQYF.

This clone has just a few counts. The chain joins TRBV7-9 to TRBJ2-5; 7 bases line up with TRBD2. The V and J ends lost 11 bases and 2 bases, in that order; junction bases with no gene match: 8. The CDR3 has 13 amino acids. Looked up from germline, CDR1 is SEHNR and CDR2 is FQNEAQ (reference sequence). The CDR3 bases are TGTGCCTATGGGGGGGATCCTCAAGAGACCCAGTACTTC. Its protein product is CAYGGDPQETQYF. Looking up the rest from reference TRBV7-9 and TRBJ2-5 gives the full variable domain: DTGVSQNPRHKITKRGQNVTFRCDPISEHNRLYWYRQTLGQGPEFLTYFQNEAQLEKSRLLSDRFSAERPKGSFSTLEIQRTEQGDSAMYLCAYGGDPQETQYFGPGTRLLVL.